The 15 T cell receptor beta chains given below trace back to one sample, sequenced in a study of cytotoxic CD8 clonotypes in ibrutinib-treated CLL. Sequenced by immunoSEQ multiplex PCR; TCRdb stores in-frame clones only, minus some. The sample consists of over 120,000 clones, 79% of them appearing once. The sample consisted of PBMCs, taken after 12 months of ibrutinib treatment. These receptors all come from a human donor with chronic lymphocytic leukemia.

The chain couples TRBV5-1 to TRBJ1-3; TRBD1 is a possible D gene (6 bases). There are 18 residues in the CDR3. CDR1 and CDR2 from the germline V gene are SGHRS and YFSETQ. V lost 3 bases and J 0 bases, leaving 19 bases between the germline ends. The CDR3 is CASSSEVWGATSGNTIYF. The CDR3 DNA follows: TGCGCCAGCAGCTCCGAAGTTTGGGGGGCCACCTCTGGAAACACCATATATTTT.

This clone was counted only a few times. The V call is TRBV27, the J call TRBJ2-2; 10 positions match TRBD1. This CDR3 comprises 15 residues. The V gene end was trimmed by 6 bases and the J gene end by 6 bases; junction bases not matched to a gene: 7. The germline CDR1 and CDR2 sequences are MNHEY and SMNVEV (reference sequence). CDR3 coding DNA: TGTGCCAGCAGGCCGCGGGACAGGGGTCCCGGGGAGCTGTTTTTT. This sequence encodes CASRPRDRGPGELFF.

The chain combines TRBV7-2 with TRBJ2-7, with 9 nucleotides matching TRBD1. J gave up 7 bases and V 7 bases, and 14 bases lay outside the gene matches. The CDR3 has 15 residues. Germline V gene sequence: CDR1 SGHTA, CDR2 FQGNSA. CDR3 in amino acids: CASNRLGQGSSEQYF. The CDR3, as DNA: TGTGCCAGCAACCGCCTCGGACAGGGGTCAAGTGAGCAGTACTTC.

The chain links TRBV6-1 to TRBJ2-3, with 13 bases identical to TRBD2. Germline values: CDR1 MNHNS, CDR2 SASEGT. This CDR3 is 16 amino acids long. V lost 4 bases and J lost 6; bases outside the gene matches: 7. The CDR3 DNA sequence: TGTGCCAGCAGTGGGGGACTAGCGGGATTTATGGATACGCAGTATTTT. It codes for CASSGGLAGFMDTQYF.

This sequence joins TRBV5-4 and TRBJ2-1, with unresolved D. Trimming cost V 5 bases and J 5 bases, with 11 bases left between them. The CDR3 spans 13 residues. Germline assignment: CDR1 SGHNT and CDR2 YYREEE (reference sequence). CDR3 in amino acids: CASRKTLNNEQFF. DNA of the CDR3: TGTGCCAGCAGGAAGACATTAAACAATGAGCAGTTCTTC.

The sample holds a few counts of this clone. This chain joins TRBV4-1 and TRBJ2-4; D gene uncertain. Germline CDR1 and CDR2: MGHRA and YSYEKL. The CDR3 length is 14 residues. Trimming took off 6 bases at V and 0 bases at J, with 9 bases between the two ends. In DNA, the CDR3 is TGCGCCAGCAGAGACCCCCTAGCCAAAAACATTCAGTACTTC. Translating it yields CASRDPLAKNIQYF.

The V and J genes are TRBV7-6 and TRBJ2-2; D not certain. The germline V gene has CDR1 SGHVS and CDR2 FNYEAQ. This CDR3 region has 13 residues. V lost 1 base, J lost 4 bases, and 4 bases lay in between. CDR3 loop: CASSLESTGELFF. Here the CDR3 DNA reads TGTGCCAGCAGCTTAGAGTCCACCGGGGAGCTGTTTTTT.

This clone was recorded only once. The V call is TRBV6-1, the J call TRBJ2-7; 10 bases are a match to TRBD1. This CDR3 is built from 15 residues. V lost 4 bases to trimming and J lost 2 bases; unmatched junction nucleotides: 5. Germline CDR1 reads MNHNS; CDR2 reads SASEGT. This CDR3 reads CASSAQTGGPYEQYF. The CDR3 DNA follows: TGTGCCAGCAGTGCCCAGACAGGGGGCCCCTACGAGCAGTACTTC.

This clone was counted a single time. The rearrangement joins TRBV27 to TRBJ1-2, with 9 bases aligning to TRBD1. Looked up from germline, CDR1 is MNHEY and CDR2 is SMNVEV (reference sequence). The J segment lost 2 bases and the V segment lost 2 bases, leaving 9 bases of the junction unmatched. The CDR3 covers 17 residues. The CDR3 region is CASSLRWTGAINYGYTF. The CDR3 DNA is TGTGCCAGCAGTTTACGCTGGACAGGGGCCATAAACTATGGCTACACCTTC.

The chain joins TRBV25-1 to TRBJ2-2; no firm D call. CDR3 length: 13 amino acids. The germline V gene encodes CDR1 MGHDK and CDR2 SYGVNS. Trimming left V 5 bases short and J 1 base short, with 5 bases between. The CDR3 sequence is CASSQMNTGELFF. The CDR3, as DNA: TGTGCCAGCAGTCAGATGAACACCGGGGAGCTGTTTTTT. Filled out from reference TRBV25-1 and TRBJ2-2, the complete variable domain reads EADIYQTPRYLVIGTGKKITLECSQTMGHDKMYWYQQDPGMELHLIHYSYGVNSTEKGDLSSESTVSRIRTEHFPLTLESARPSHTSQYLCASSQMNTGELFFGEGSRLTVL.

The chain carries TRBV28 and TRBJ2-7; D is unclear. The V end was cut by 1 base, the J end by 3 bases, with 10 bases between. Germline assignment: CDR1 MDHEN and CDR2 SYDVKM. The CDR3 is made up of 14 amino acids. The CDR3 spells CASSLLVAYYEQYF. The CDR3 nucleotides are TGTGCCAGCAGTTTATTGGTCGCCTACTACGAGCAGTACTTC.

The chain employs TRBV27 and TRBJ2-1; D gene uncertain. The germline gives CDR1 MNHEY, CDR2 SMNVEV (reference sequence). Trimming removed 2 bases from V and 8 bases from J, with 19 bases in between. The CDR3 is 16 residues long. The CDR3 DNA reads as TGTGCCAGCAGTTTAAGCCCCCCGCAGGTAGGCGATGAGCAGTTCTTC. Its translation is CASSLSPPQVGDEQFF.

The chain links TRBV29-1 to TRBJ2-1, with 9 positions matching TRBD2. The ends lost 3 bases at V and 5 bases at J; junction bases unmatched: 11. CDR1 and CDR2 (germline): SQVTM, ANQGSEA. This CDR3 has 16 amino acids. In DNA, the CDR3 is TGCAGCGTTGATTTGCTAGCGGGACGGAAGGACAATGAGCAGTTCTTC. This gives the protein CSVDLLAGRKDNEQFF.

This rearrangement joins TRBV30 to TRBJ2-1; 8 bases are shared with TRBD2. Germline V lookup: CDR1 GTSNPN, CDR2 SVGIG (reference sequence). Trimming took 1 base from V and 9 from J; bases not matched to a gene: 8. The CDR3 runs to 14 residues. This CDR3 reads CAWSAGLAGGEQFF. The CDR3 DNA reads TGTGCCTGGAGTGCAGGGCTAGCGGGCGGTGAGCAGTTCTTC.

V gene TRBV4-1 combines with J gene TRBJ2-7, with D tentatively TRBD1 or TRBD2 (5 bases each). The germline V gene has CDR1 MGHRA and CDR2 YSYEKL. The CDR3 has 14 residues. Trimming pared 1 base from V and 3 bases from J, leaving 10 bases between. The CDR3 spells CASSQVSGLYEQYF. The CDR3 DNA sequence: TGCGCCAGCAGCCAAGTTTCGGGGCTCTACGAGCAGTACTTC.